This record concerns one T cell receptor (beta chain) sequence. The antigen remains undetermined. These data are taken from a study of tumor-infiltrating lymphocytes in localized non-small cell lung cancer. The overall study: Tumor tissue and non-adjacent uninvolved lung came from each patient. Whole-study findings and limits: Immunotypes IM1 and IM2 had similar TCR-derived T-cell fractions. Recurrence-free survival showed no association with tumor T-cell fraction.

Trimming pared 1 base from V and 7 bases from J, leaving 15 bases between. Looked up from germline, CDR1 is SGHNT and CDR2 is YYREEE (reference sequence). The CDR3 is 16 residues long. Using immunoSEQ multiplex PCR, the repertoire was profiled, and TCRdb retains in-frame clones only, with some absent. The sample lists several thousand clones, about three quarters seen once, with under 15% in the top ten. This sequence joins TRBV5-4 and TRBJ1-6; D perhaps matches TRBD1 (5 bases). The specimen sequenced was lung tumor tissue. The receptor's source is a human donor with non-small cell lung cancer. The CDR3 DNA reads TGTGCCAGCAGCTTGCGGGGGATAAGTGGAAATTCACCCCTCCACTTT. Amino acid sequence: CASSLRGISGNSPLHF. Looking up the rest from reference TRBV5-4 and TRBJ1-6 gives the full variable domain: ETGVTQSPTHLIKTRGQQVTLRCSSQSGHNTVSWYQQALGQGPQFIFQYYREEENGRGNFPPRFSGLQFPNYSSELNVNALELDDSALYLCASSLRGISGNSPLHFGNGTRLTVT.